The TCR beta chain described here comes from a study of T cell repertoires in cytomegalovirus infection. TCRdb reprocessed the reads via MiXCR and lists one record per CDR3 protein. Of about 310,000 distinct CDR3 sequences in the sample, 20% to 30% were seen once. The CDR3 is 14 residues long. Trimming took 6 bases from V and 7 from J, leaving 16 bases between them. Germline V gives CDR1 MDHEN, CDR2 SYDVKM. Notes on this clonotype: Antigen specificity is unknown.

This receptor was obtained from a human donor in good health (CMV status not recorded). Some clones in this sample may be carry-over from other donors' samples. The V and J genes are TRBV28 and TRBJ2-1, with D maybe TRBD1 (6 bases). This specimen consisted of cultured PBMCs, obtained from culture after CMV antigen stimulation. The CDR3 DNA reads as TGTGCCAGCAGACAGGGAAATATGTGGAATGAGCAGTTCTTC. This codes for CASRQGNMWNEQFF.